This T cell receptor (beta chain) originates from a study of T cell responses to AZD1222 COVID-19 vaccine. Overall study findings and caveats: Among AZD1222 vaccinees, only six or seven were seropositive at baseline. Sampled repertoires all dated from after the peak T cell response. Once two AZD1222 doses were given, Spike-specific TCR breadth and depth went up. Donors were largely white British and mainly female; clonal diversity was possibly underestimated.

The CDR3 totals 13 residues. The ends lost 7 bases at V and 3 bases at J; junction bases unmatched: 5. A note on this clone: The antigen is undetermined.

Assay used: immunoSEQ multiplex PCR; TCRdb lists only in-frame clones, some missing. The sample comprises 150,000 or so clones, approximately 90% of which are singletons, and less than 2% rests with the top ten. This sequence joins TRBV12-3 or TRBV12-4 and TRBJ2-7; the match to TRBD2 covers 8 bases. The TCR originated in an adult in good health. Sequenced material: peripheral blood, taken on day 0 of AZD1222 vaccination. In DNA, the CDR3 is TGTGCCAGCACCCCGCGGGGGGACTACGAGCAGTACTTC. The encoded protein is CASTPRGDYEQYF.